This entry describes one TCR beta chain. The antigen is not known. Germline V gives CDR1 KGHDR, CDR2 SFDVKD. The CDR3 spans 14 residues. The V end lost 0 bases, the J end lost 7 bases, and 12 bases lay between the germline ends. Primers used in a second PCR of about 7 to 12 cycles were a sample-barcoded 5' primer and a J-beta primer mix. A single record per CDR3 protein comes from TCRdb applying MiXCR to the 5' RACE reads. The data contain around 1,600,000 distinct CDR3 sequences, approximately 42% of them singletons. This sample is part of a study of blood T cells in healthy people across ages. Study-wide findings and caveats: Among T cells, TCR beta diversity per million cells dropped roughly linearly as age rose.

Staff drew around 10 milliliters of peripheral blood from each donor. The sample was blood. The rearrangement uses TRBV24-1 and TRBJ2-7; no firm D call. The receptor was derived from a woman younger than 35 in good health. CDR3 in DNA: TGTGCCACCAGTGATTTGCGTGGGCCGAATGAGCAGTACTTC. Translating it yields CATSDLRGPNEQYF.